Following are 26 T cell receptor beta chains from one sample sequenced in a study of PD-1 blockade in classical Hodgkin lymphoma. Some clones are missing from TCRdb's copy, which holds only in-frame ones; the method was immunoSEQ multiplex PCR. The sample records tens of thousands of clones, roughly 76% being singletons. Time point reported: cycle 4 day 1 (C4D1), after six to seven weeks of nivolumab. With no exception, relapse followed autologous stem cell transplantation in all patients, and brentuximab vedotin exposure varied. It was by magnetic negative selection that CD4+ T cells were purified from thawed PBMCs. The material was CD4+ T cells from blood, obtained before the fourth cycle of nivolumab. The receptors here all came from a human donor with classical Hodgkin lymphoma.

The J gene is TRBJ2-3, the V gene TRBV6-5; tentative D call: TRBD2 (5 bases). Germline V gene data show CDR1 as MNHEY and CDR2 as SVGAGI. V was cut by 4 bases and J by 0 bases, with 14 bases left in between. The CDR3 has 16 residues. CDR3 nucleotide sequence: TGTGCCAGCAGTTTCGGGATGCACTCTAGCACAGATACGCAGTATTTT. Translating gives CASSFGMHSSTDTQYF.

The chain is built from TRBV28 and TRBJ1-1, with D hard to call. Trimming pared 5 bases from V and 0 bases from J, leaving 7 bases between. CDR1 MDHEN and CDR2 SYDVKM come from the germline V gene. The CDR3 spans 13 residues. CDR3 amino acids: CASSGLMNTEAFF. CDR3 DNA sequence: TGTGCCAGCAGTGGTCTCATGAACACTGAAGCTTTCTTT. Complete variable domain (other parts from reference TRBV28 and TRBJ1-1): DVKVTQSSRYLVKRTGEKVFLECVQDMDHENMFWYRQDPGLGLRLIYFSYDVKMKEKGDIPEGYSVSREKKERFSLILESASTNQTSMYLCASSGLMNTEAFFGQGTRLTVV.

The J gene is TRBJ2-5, the V gene TRBV11-1; D possibly uses TRBD1 or TRBD2 (5 bases each). The V gene's germline CDR1 is SGHAT and CDR2 FQDESV (reference sequence). The CDR3 consists of 14 residues. The ends were cut back, 4 bases at V and 8 bases at J, with 17 bases in the middle. This chain's CDR3 is CASSSYGTRTTQYF. As DNA, the CDR3 is TGTGCCAGCAGCTCATACGGGACCAGAACTACCCAGTACTTC. The variable domain in full, completed from reference TRBV11-1 and TRBJ2-5, reads EAEVAQSPRYKITEKSQAVAFWCDPISGHATLYWYRQILGQGPELLVQFQDESVVDDSQLPKDRFSAERLKGVDSTLKIQPAELGDSAMYLCASSSYGTRTTQYFGPGTRLLVL.

A few counts support this clone. The DNA of the CDR3 is TGTGCCAGCAGCTTATCGACAGGTCCCTACGAGCAGTACTTC. As protein: CASSLSTGPYEQYF. This chain links TRBV7-9 with TRBJ2-7; perhaps TRBD1 as D (6 bases). Germline V CDR1 and CDR2: SEHNR, FQNEAQ (reference sequence). The CDR3 loop spans 14 amino acids. V lost 2 bases and J 2 bases, leaving 10 bases between the germline ends.

CDR3 bases: TGTGCCAGCAGTGACCAAGCGGGGGCCTACAATGAGCAGTTCTTC. This gives the protein CASSDQAGAYNEQFF. The genes are TRBV6-4 and TRBJ2-1, with 8 bases matching TRBD2. Germline V gene data show CDR1 as MRHNA and CDR2 as SNTAGT. The CDR3 length is 15 residues. V lost 2 bases and J lost 2; bases outside the gene matches: 2.

The chain uses TRBV7-3 and TRBJ1-3, with 8 bases fitting TRBD1. Germline V gene data show CDR1 as SGHTA and CDR2 as FQGTGA. The CDR3 has 17 amino acids. Unmatched junction bases numbered 13, after V lost 5 bases and J lost 4 bases. CDR3 coding DNA: TGTGCCAGCAGCCCTTTACCAGGGGGCGCGGAGGGAAACACCATATATTTT. Translating gives CASSPLPGGAEGNTIYF.

This chain joins TRBV19 and TRBJ1-5, with D tentatively TRBD1 (5 bases). Trimming took off 10 bases at V and 15 bases at J, with 28 bases between the two ends. The germline V gene encodes CDR1 LNHDA and CDR2 SQIVND (reference sequence). This CDR3 spans 14 amino acids. CDR3 residues: CATLERGPGLLWHF. The CDR3 DNA reads as TGTGCCACCCTGGAGAGGGGACCGGGTCTTCTATGGCATTTT.

The J gene is TRBJ2-7, the V gene TRBV7-2; the match to TRBD2 covers 15 bases. Germline V gives CDR1 SGHTA, CDR2 FQGNSA. Unmatched junction bases numbered 7, after V lost 4 bases and J lost 0 bases. The CDR3 spans 18 residues. Here the CDR3 DNA reads TGTGCCAGCAGCTGGGGACTAGCGGGGGGAACGAGCTCCTACGAGCAGTACTTC. Translation: CASSWGLAGGTSSYEQYF.

The rearrangement joins TRBV18 to TRBJ1-1; weak D call: TRBD1 (5 bases). Germline lookup yields CDR1 KGHSH and CDR2 LQKENI. With 3 bases removed from V and 1 base from J, the gap between germline ends came to 12 bases. The CDR3 is made up of 15 amino acids. Here the CDR3 reads CASSPRNGQNTEAFF. As DNA, the CDR3 is TGTGCCAGCTCACCTCGAAACGGACAGAACACTGAAGCTTTCTTT.

The chain uses TRBV19 and TRBJ1-5; unclear D gene. Germline V gene sequence: CDR1 LNHDA, CDR2 SQIVND (reference sequence). This CDR3 has 15 amino acids. The germline V and J ends were trimmed by 9 bases and 0 bases, with 15 bases remaining between them. In DNA form, the CDR3 reads TGTGCCAGCAGAAGGTCAGACAATAGCAATCAGCCCCAGCATTTT. This codes for CASRRSDNSNQPQHF.

This clone was detected only a few times. V and J are TRBV27 and TRBJ1-2; D may be TRBD1 (6 bases). The CDR3 spans 14 residues. Germline V gene sequence: CDR1 MNHEY, CDR2 SMNVEV (reference sequence). V was shortened by 6 bases and J by 5 bases, with 16 bases between the two germline ends. The CDR3 is CASRKGVGGYGYTF. The CDR3 DNA sequence: TGTGCCAGCAGAAAGGGGGTAGGCGGTTATGGCTACACCTTC.

The rearrangement uses TRBV6-1 and TRBJ2-2; weak D call: TRBD2 (8 bases). CDR3 length: 15 residues. V lost 6 bases and J 4 bases, leaving 15 bases between the germline ends. CDR1 is MNHNS, CDR2 SASEGT, per germline. The DNA of the CDR3 is TGTGCCAGCAGACCGGGAGGGGGCGTCACCGGGGAGCTGTTTTTT. It is translated as CASRPGGGVTGELFF.

The chain combines TRBV18 with TRBJ1-1; unclear D gene. Germline V gives CDR1 KGHSH, CDR2 LQKENI. V was clipped by 3 bases and J by 1 base, with 12 bases between them. The CDR3 length is 15 residues. CDR3 nucleotide sequence: TGTGCCAGCTCACCCAGACAACAAGGGAACACTGAAGCTTTCTTT. This encodes CASSPRQQGNTEAFF.

The V and J genes are TRBV18 and TRBJ2-1, with D unclear. Trimming left V 2 bases short and J 4 bases short, with 12 bases between. CDR3 size: 15 residues. Germline-derived CDR1 and CDR2 are KGHSH and LQKENI. The CDR3 DNA is TGTGCCAGCTCACCAGAATGGACGGAGTACAATGAGCAGTTCTTC. Translating it yields CASSPEWTEYNEQFF.

J is TRBJ2-4 and V is TRBV11-2; D possibly matches TRBD1 or TRBD2 (5 bases each). Germline-derived CDR1 and CDR2 are SGHAT and FQNNGV. This CDR3 has 19 amino acids. The germline V and J ends were trimmed by 5 bases and 0 bases, with 23 bases remaining between them. CDR3 in DNA: TGTGCCAGCAGCCGAGCAAACCGGGGCCAACTTCTAGCCAAAAACATTCAGTACTTC. It is translated as CASSRANRGQLLAKNIQYF.

This clone was found a few times. The chain carries TRBV18 and TRBJ2-7, with a possible D match to TRBD1 (6 bases). Germline CDR1 and CDR2: KGHSH and LQKENI. V lost 3 bases and J 0 bases, leaving 9 bases between the germline ends. The CDR3 contains 14 residues. The CDR3 here is CASSPGHSSYEQYF. The CDR3 bases are TGTGCCAGCTCACCGGGACACAGCTCCTACGAGCAGTACTTC.

The rearrangement joins TRBV5-1 to TRBJ1-1; the match to TRBD1 covers 10 bases. Unmatched junction bases numbered 8, after V lost 3 bases and J lost 0 bases. The CDR3 sequence is 17 residues long. The germline gives CDR1 SGHRS, CDR2 YFSETQ. CDR3 coding DNA: TGCGCCAGCAGCTACTCCGGGACAGGGGCCATGAACACTGAAGCTTTCTTT. As protein: CASSYSGTGAMNTEAFF.

The chain recombines TRBV19 with TRBJ1-5; D ambiguous. The CDR3 length is 19 residues. The germline V gene has CDR1 LNHDA and CDR2 SQIVND (reference sequence). Trimming cost V 5 bases and J 1 base, with 24 bases left between them. CDR3 residues: CASSPSVWISLVSNQPQHF. CDR3 bases: TGTGCCAGTAGTCCCTCCGTTTGGATCTCCCTTGTAAGCAATCAGCCCCAGCATTTT.

The rearrangement uses TRBV2 and TRBJ2-1; D unclear. The ends were cut back, 7 bases at V and 6 bases at J, with 7 bases in the middle. The V gene's germline CDR1 is SNHLY and CDR2 FYNNEI. This CDR3 comprises 11 residues. The CDR3 DNA reads as TGTGCCAGCATCTATTTCAATGAGCAGTTCTTC. The encoded protein is CASIYFNEQFF.

For the CDR3, the DNA is TGTGCCAGTAGCCAAGCCCGGTTGAATTCCTACGAGCAGTACTTC. This encodes CASSQARLNSYEQYF. The chain combines TRBV19 with TRBJ2-7; D is ambiguous. CDR1 and CDR2 from the germline V gene are LNHDA and SQIVND (reference sequence). V was clipped by 6 bases and J by 1 base, with 16 bases between them. The CDR3 has 15 residues.

This chain links TRBV28 with TRBJ1-2, with no clear D. Trimming took 2 bases from V and 5 from J, leaving 6 bases between them. The CDR3 loop spans 12 amino acids. Germline CDR1 is MDHEN and CDR2 is SYDVKM. CDR3 coding DNA: TGTGCCAGCAGTTTACGGACTTATGGCTACACCTTC. It specifies CASSLRTYGYTF.

This clone is categorized as medium-sized. This chain connects TRBV4-2 to TRBJ2-1; either TRBD1 or TRBD2 may supply D (7 bases each). Germline values: CDR1 LGHNA, CDR2 YNFKEQ. V lost 0 bases and J lost 10, with 16 bases in between. This CDR3 has 15 amino acids. CDR3 region: CASSQDQGGGLEQFF. The CDR3, as DNA: TGTGCCAGCAGCCAAGACCAGGGGGGGGGCCTAGAGCAGTTCTTC.

The J gene is TRBJ2-7, the V gene TRBV18, with unresolved D. The germline gives CDR1 KGHSH, CDR2 LQKENI. The CDR3 totals 12 residues. Trimming stripped 1 base from V and 2 bases from J, with 3 bases between. Here the CDR3 reads CASSPQTYEQYF. CDR3 DNA: TGTGCCAGCTCACCACAGACCTACGAGCAGTACTTC.

The CDR3 bases are TGTGCCAGCAGCCCCCCCGGGACAGGGGGTTATGGCTACACCTTC. Translated: CASSPPGTGGYGYTF. The rearrangement joins TRBV14 to TRBJ1-2; the match to TRBD1 covers 11 bases. V dropped 4 bases and J dropped 5; count of bases not matched to a gene: 6. Germline CDR1 reads SGHDN; CDR2 reads FVKESK. The length of the CDR3 is 15 residues. Combining the CDR3 with reference TRBV14 and TRBJ1-2 gives the whole variable domain EAGVTQFPSHSVIEKGQTVTLRCDPISGHDNLYWYRRVMGKEIKFLLHFVKESKQDESGMPNNRFLAERTGGTYSTLKVQPAELEDSGVYFCASSPPGTGGYGYTFGSGTRLTVV.

This clone was found a few times. V and J are TRBV18 and TRBJ1-1; 7 bases line up with TRBD1. The CDR3 is made up of 14 amino acids. The germline V gene has CDR1 KGHSH and CDR2 LQKENI. J lost 5 bases, V lost 1 base, and 4 bases had no gene match. The DNA of the CDR3 is TGTGCCAGCTCACCACGCCAGGGGGTGACTGAAGCTTTCTTT. Its protein is CASSPRQGVTEAFF. The whole variable domain, filled in from reference TRBV18 and TRBJ1-1, reads NAGVMQNPRHLVRRRGQEARLRCSPMKGHSHVYWYRQLPEEGLKFMVYLQKENIIDESGMPKERFSAEFPKEGPSILRIQQVVRGDSAAYFCASSPRQGVTEAFFGQGTRLTVV.

The chain uses TRBV6-1 and TRBJ1-2; D is uncertain. V was shortened by 6 bases and J by 11 bases, with 10 bases between the two germline ends. This CDR3 contains 10 residues. The germline gives CDR1 MNHNS, CDR2 SASEGT. Written as DNA, the CDR3 is TGTGCCAGCAGAGAGTTCTGGTACACCTTC. Amino acid sequence: CASREFWYTF.